This passage covers 32 T cell receptor beta chains from one sample sequenced in a study of T cells in Graves' hyperthyroidism and ophthalmopathy. Amplified regions were TCR beta CDR3 sequences from RNA transcripts. First-round RT-PCR targeting the TCR CDR3 was performed with the HTBI primer set. TCRdb reprocessed the multiplex PCR reads with MiXCR, giving one entry per CDR3 protein. The table includes 300,000 to 500,000 distinct CDR3 sequences, over 12% detected once. Sequencing was done on a sample of blood. The receptors shown here come from a man aged 45-65 years with Graves' ophthalmopathy.

This clonotype was seen at least ten times. The chain is built from TRBV28 and TRBJ1-2; D unclear. Deletions cut 1 base from V and 6 bases from J, with 9 bases between. This CDR3 has 13 amino acids. CDR1 and CDR2 (germline): MDHEN, SYDVKM. CDR3 DNA: TGTGCCAGCAGTTTATCGCTCCCGGATGGCTACACCTTC. It yields the protein CASSLSLPDGYTF.

This clonotype was found a few times. The chain combines TRBV12-3 or TRBV12-4 with TRBJ2-2; D uncertain. V lost 6 bases to trimming and J lost 2 bases, with 1 base between them. The CDR3 totals 11 residues. Here the CDR3 reads CASSNTGELFF. In DNA, the CDR3 is TGTGCCAGCAGCAACACCGGGGAGCTGTTTTTT.

This clonotype has a count of ten or more. The V gene is TRBV6-1, the J gene TRBJ1-5, with D unclear. CDR3 size: 17 residues. Germline CDR1 reads MNHNS; CDR2 reads SASEGT. V shed 7 bases and J shed 0 bases, with 19 bases lying between them. The CDR3 here is CASISRPKGYSNQPQHF. CDR3 nucleotides: TGTGCCAGCATATCCAGGCCCAAGGGCTATAGCAATCAGCCCCAGCATTTT.

This clonotype was seen at least ten times. The rearrangement links TRBV11-1 to TRBJ2-3; either TRBD1 or TRBD2 may fit D (5 bases each). This CDR3 spans 15 amino acids. The germline V and J ends were trimmed by 6 bases and 0 bases, with 13 bases remaining between them. Germline V lookup: CDR1 SGHAT, CDR2 FQDESV (reference sequence). The CDR3 here is CASSKSGPSTDTQYF. The CDR3 DNA sequence: TGTGCCAGCAGTAAATCGGGGCCTAGCACAGATACGCAGTATTTT.

This clonotype was seen ten or more times. This sequence joins TRBV30 and TRBJ2-5; 7 bases are a match to TRBD1. V was pared by 3 bases and J by 5 bases, with 9 bases of the junction left unmatched. This CDR3 is 14 amino acids long. Germline lookup yields CDR1 GTSNPN and CDR2 SVGIG (reference sequence). CDR3 DNA: TGTGCCTGGAGCGGCAGGGGGATATGGGAGACCCAGTACTTC. It is translated as CAWSGRGIWETQYF.

This clonotype was seen a few times. The rearrangement links TRBV5-1 to TRBJ2-1; the match to TRBD2 covers 9 bases. Germline V lookup: CDR1 SGHRS, CDR2 YFSETQ. V was pared by 9 bases and J by 4 bases, with 11 bases of the junction left unmatched. CDR3 size: 15 residues. In DNA form, the CDR3 reads TGCGCCACATCTGAGACTAGCGGTCAATACAATGAGCAGTTCTTC. Protein sequence: CATSETSGQYNEQFF.

The chain recombines TRBV20-1 with TRBJ1-2, with D possibly matching TRBD1 (6 bases). This CDR3 has 12 residues. The V end lost 7 bases, the J end lost 8 bases, and 17 bases lay between the germline ends. CDR1 and CDR2 (germline): DFQATT, SNEGSKA (reference sequence). In DNA, the CDR3 is TGCAGTGACGGCAGGGGTATTCGGGGCTACACCTTC. Translation gives CSDGRGIRGYTF.

This clonotype has a count of ten or more. The chain recombines TRBV12-3 or TRBV12-4 with TRBJ2-5, with 11 bases matching TRBD2. J was trimmed by 5 bases and V by 1 base; bases with no gene match: 9. This CDR3 spans 17 amino acids. CDR3 region: CASSLVGSGRAGETQYF. The CDR3 DNA sequence: TGTGCCAGCAGTTTAGTAGGTAGCGGGAGGGCCGGGGAGACCCAGTACTTC.

This clonotype has at least ten counts. The chain has TRBV12-3 or TRBV12-4 and TRBJ1-3; TRBD1 aligns across 8 bases. The CDR3 is made up of 15 amino acids. Trimming at V came to 7 bases and at J to 2 bases, leaving 7 bases not matched to a gene. The CDR3 region has the DNA TGTGCCAGCACACACACAGGGGGTCCTGGAAACACCATATATTTT. It codes for CASTHTGGPGNTIYF.

The chain uses TRBV6-4 and TRBJ2-1, with D unclear. Germline V CDR1 and CDR2: MRHNA, SNTAGT. The CDR3 contains 14 residues. The V end was cut by 0 bases, the J end by 3 bases, with 6 bases between. As DNA, the CDR3 is TGTGCCAGCAGTGACTCTGGCCACTACAATGAGCAGTTCTTC. It codes for CASSDSGHYNEQFF.

This clonotype was seen at least ten times. The chain has TRBV12-3 or TRBV12-4 and TRBJ2-1, with D perhaps given as TRBD1 or TRBD2 (5 bases each). This CDR3 spans 15 amino acids. V dropped 6 bases and J dropped 8 bases, with 20 bases sitting between them. CDR3 bases: TGTGCCAGCAGAGGGGAGAGGCCCAAATTCGATGAGCAGTTCTTC. This codes for CASRGERPKFDEQFF.

The chain links TRBV11-2 to TRBJ1-1, with D tentatively TRBD1 (6 bases). V lost 5 bases and J lost 1, with 14 bases in between. The CDR3 extends over 15 amino acids. Germline V gene lookup returns CDR1 SGHAT and CDR2 FQNNGV. CDR3 loop: CASSDFRGGNTEAFF. CDR3 in DNA: TGTGCCAGCAGCGACTTCAGGGGCGGGAACACTGAAGCTTTCTTT.

Written as DNA, the CDR3 is TGTGCCAGCACCCTCCGGGGAAGGCCCTACGAGCAGTACTTC. Translated: CASTLRGRPYEQYF. The genes are TRBV6-2 or TRBV6-3 and TRBJ2-7, with D possibly TRBD2 on 5 matching bases. Trimming shortened V by 7 bases and J by 2 bases, and 15 bases separated the two germline ends. Germline CDR1 and CDR2: MNHEY and SVGEGT. This CDR3 spans 14 amino acids.

V gene TRBV19 combines with J gene TRBJ1-2, with TRBD1 matching over 12 bases. Losses at the gene ends were 6 bases for V and 2 bases for J; bases not matched to a gene: 7. The CDR3 is 16 residues long. From germline, CDR1 is LNHDA and CDR2 SQIVND (reference sequence). The CDR3: CASSWGTGGTNYGYTF. As DNA, the CDR3 is TGTGCCAGTAGCTGGGGGACAGGGGGCACAAACTATGGCTACACCTTC.

The sample holds a few counts of this clonotype. The chain carries TRBV29-1 and TRBJ1-2, with D perhaps TRBD1 (5 bases). The CDR3 is made up of 12 amino acids. Trimming pared 8 bases from V and 0 bases from J, leaving 10 bases between. CDR1 and CDR2 (germline): SQVTM, ANQGSEA. CDR3 nucleotide sequence: TGCAGCCTGCGACAGTCTAACTATGGCTACACCTTC. This gives the protein CSLRQSNYGYTF. Complete variable domain (other parts from reference TRBV29-1 and TRBJ1-2): SAVISQKPSRDICQRGTSLTIQCQVDSQVTMMFWYRQQPGQSLTLIATANQGSEATYESGFVIDKFPISRPNLTFSTLTVSNMSPEDSSIYLCSLRQSNYGYTFGSGTRLTVV.

This clonotype was recorded many times. V and J are TRBV12-3 or TRBV12-4 and TRBJ2-5, with D tentatively TRBD1 (6 bases). This CDR3 is 13 amino acids long. With 7 bases removed from V and 4 bases from J, the gap between germline ends came to 13 bases. In nucleotides, the CDR3 is TGTGCCAGCATGACAGGTCGGGGAGAGACCCAGTACTTC. As protein: CASMTGRGETQYF.

There are a few counts of this clonotype. V usage is TRBV7-9 and J usage is TRBJ1-1, with TRBD1 matching over 9 bases. Losses at the gene ends were 3 bases for V and 7 bases for J; bases not matched to a gene: 6. Per germline, CDR1 SEHNR and CDR2 FQNEAQ (reference sequence). This CDR3 contains 14 residues. CDR3 sequence reads: CASSFDRGASEAFF. In nucleotides, the CDR3 is TGTGCCAGCAGCTTCGACAGGGGGGCGAGTGAAGCTTTCTTT.

In its sample, this clonotype was seen a few times. The chain has TRBV24-1 and TRBJ2-5; D is perhaps TRBD2 (5 bases). The length of the CDR3 is 15 residues. Germline-derived CDR1 and CDR2 are KGHDR and SFDVKD. V lost 6 bases and J lost 1, with 14 bases in between. CDR3 residues: CATSQPRAGQETQYF. CDR3 sequence (DNA): TGTGCCACCAGTCAACCTAGGGCGGGCCAAGAGACCCAGTACTTC.

There are many counts of this clonotype. This chain links TRBV11-3 with TRBJ2-5; D not certain. Germline V CDR1 and CDR2: SGHNT, YENEEA. The CDR3 has 12 residues. Trimming shortened V by 6 bases and J by 2 bases, and 7 bases separated the two germline ends. The CDR3 protein is CASRGPQETQYF. The CDR3, as DNA: TGTGCCAGCAGAGGACCACAAGAGACCCAGTACTTC.

The DNA for the CDR3 is TGTGCCAGCAGTTTCGCGGACGAGCAGTTCTTC. This gives the protein CASSFADEQFF. The chain couples TRBV28 to TRBJ2-1; D is uncertain. The CDR3 spans 11 residues. Germline V gives CDR1 MDHEN, CDR2 SYDVKM. Trimming took off 3 bases at V and 10 bases at J, with 7 bases between the two ends.

At least ten counts were recorded for this clonotype. The gene calls are TRBV3-1 and TRBJ1-2; 11 bases are a match to TRBD1. CDR3 length: 16 residues. In germline, CDR1 is LGHDT, CDR2 YNNKEL (reference sequence). Germline trimming cut 2 bases from V and 8 bases from J; bases unmatched to any gene: 10. CDR3 protein: CASSQIIQDRGLGYTF. DNA for the CDR3: TGTGCCAGCAGCCAAATCATCCAGGACAGGGGGCTAGGCTACACCTTC.

This clonotype was seen repeatedly, ten times or more. This chain joins TRBV3-1 and TRBJ1-5, with unresolved D. V was pared by 5 bases and J by 9 bases, with 17 bases between. CDR1 and CDR2 from the germline V gene are LGHDT and YNNKEL (reference sequence). The CDR3 consists of 14 residues. CDR3 sequence (DNA): TGTGCCAGCAGCGAGGGAGGAGAATTAGGGCCCCAGCATTTT. This encodes CASSEGGELGPQHF.

This clonotype was detected many times. The chain recombines TRBV18 with TRBJ2-7; 9 bases line up with TRBD2. J lost 5 bases, V lost 2 bases, and 4 bases had no gene match. The CDR3 runs to 14 residues. Germline assignment: CDR1 KGHSH and CDR2 LQKENI. CDR3 residues: CASSPGLASDEQYF. The CDR3 DNA is TGTGCCAGCTCACCAGGACTAGCGAGCGACGAGCAGTACTTC.

This clonotype was seen only a few times. V and J are TRBV2 and TRBJ2-3; 7 bases are a match to TRBD2. The CDR3 is 14 residues long. The V gene end was trimmed by 11 bases and the J gene end by 2 bases; junction bases not matched to a gene: 10. Germline values: CDR1 SNHLY, CDR2 FYNNEI. The CDR3 nucleotides are TGTGCCGACGCCCGGGGGGACGCCACAGATACGCAGTATTTT. It yields the protein CADARGDATDTQYF.

This clonotype was observed a few times. Here the CDR3 reads CASSPLAGIGYTF. The CDR3 DNA reads as TGTGCCAGCAGTCCCCTTGCCGGGATCGGCTACACCTTC. The chain is built from TRBV6-1 and TRBJ1-2; no definite D call. Per the germline V gene, CDR1 is MNHNS and CDR2 is SASEGT. V dropped 5 bases and J dropped 8 bases, with 15 bases sitting between them. This CDR3 comprises 13 residues.

This clonotype was detected only a few times. The V and J genes are TRBV12-3 or TRBV12-4 and TRBJ2-7; the match to TRBD1 covers 7 bases. The CDR3 is made up of 14 amino acids. The V segment lost 3 bases and the J segment 1 base; nucleotides outside the gene matches: 3. The CDR3 loop reads CASSFGDRSYEQYF. The CDR3 bases are TGTGCCAGCAGTTTTGGGGACAGATCCTACGAGCAGTACTTC.

This clonotype was found many times. The chain combines TRBV7-2 with TRBJ2-5, with D uncertain. Trimming pared 0 bases from V and 1 base from J, leaving 6 bases between. The CDR3 length is 14 residues. Germline V gene lookup returns CDR1 SGHTA and CDR2 FQGNSA. The CDR3 loop is CASSLAGVQETQYF. Here the CDR3 DNA reads TGTGCCAGCAGCTTAGCTGGGGTCCAAGAGACCCAGTACTTC.

In its sample, this clonotype was seen many times. CDR3 amino acids: CSAREQGARGYTF. DNA for the CDR3: TGCAGTGCTAGGGAACAGGGGGCTAGAGGCTACACCTTC. The chain joins TRBV20-1 to TRBJ1-2, with TRBD1 matching 9 bases. Trimming at V came to 3 bases and at J to 8 bases, leaving 7 bases not matched to a gene. This CDR3 is 13 amino acids long. Germline V gene data show CDR1 as DFQATT and CDR2 as SNEGSKA (reference sequence).

The V and J genes are TRBV4-2 and TRBJ2-3, with D perhaps given as TRBD1 or TRBD2 (5 bases each). The CDR3 is 18 amino acids. The germline CDR1 and CDR2 sequences are LGHNA and YNFKEQ. Trimming removed 3 bases from V and 0 bases from J, with 19 bases in between. The CDR3 here is CASSQQTSGRLSTDTQYF. CDR3 DNA: TGTGCCAGCAGCCAGCAAACATCGGGGCGGTTAAGCACAGATACGCAGTATTTT.

This rearrangement joins TRBV9 to TRBJ1-6, with D unclear. Trimming cost V 1 base and J 6 bases, with 8 bases left between them. CDR1 and CDR2 (germline): SGDLS, YYNGEE. CDR3 length: 14 residues. CDR3 in amino acids: CASSVSLSNSPLHF. For the CDR3, the DNA is TGTGCCAGCAGCGTATCTCTCTCTAATTCACCCCTCCACTTT.

J is TRBJ2-2 and V is TRBV11-2; 7 bases are shared with TRBD1. Germline loops: CDR1 SGHAT, CDR2 FQNNGV. J gave up 6 bases and V 5 bases, and 6 bases lay outside the gene matches. The CDR3 length is 14 residues. DNA of the CDR3: TGTGCCAGCAGCCCGACAGGGATGGCCGGGGAGCTGTTTTTT. It is translated as CASSPTGMAGELFF.

This clonotype was detected ten times or more. The rearrangement links TRBV2 to TRBJ1-1, with TRBD1 matching 9 bases. The CDR3 runs 16 residues. V was clipped by 6 bases and J by 11 bases; unmatched bases: 19. The germline gives CDR1 SNHLY, CDR2 FYNNEI. The CDR3 is CASSLTGGVYEKGAFF. DNA of the CDR3: TGTGCCAGCAGCCTAACAGGGGGCGTTTATGAGAAGGGGGCTTTCTTT.